This is a list of T cell receptor beta chains from one sample in a study of memory CD4+ T cells and cytomegalovirus serostatus. Assay: immunoSEQ multiplex PCR; the TCRdb copy retains only in-frame clones and omits some. The sample lists about 50,000 clones, 65% to 85% seen once, with under 0.65% in the top ten. The sample comprised memory CD4+ T cells from blood. These receptors all come from an adult in good health and CMV-seronegative. Each CDR3 is given with its conserved first and last residue. A D gene is named only where the DNA matches it firmly. Size is stated for part of the rows, as once, few or many counts, or as a class when the clone is expanded.

cdr3_length d_call j_call clone_size v_call cdr3_aa cdr3_nt
14 TRBD2 TRBJ2-1 NA TRBV5-1 CASSRGGTSQEQFF TGCGCCAGCAGTCGCGGGGGGACTAGCCAAGAGCAGTTCTTC
12 TRBD1 TRBJ1-2 NA TRBV29-1 CSVGTGAFGYTF TGCAGCGTTGGGACAGGGGCTTTTGGCTACACCTTC
14 TRBD1 TRBJ1-4 NA TRBV2 CASSSGTGREKLFF TGTGCCAGCAGTTCCGGGACAGGGCGTGAAAAACTGTTTTTT
12 NA TRBJ1-1 few TRBV29-1 CSVQQGGTEAFF TGCAGCGTTCAACAGGGAGGCACTGAAGCTTTCTTT
13 NA TRBJ1-1 NA TRBV7-9 CASSLLGATEAFF TGTGCCAGCAGCTTACTAGGGGCCACTGAAGCTTTCTTT
12 TRBD2 TRBJ2-1 NA TRBV5-4 CASSTRTSMQFF TGTGCCAGCAGCACCCGGACTAGTATGCAGTTCTTC
16 NA TRBJ1-1 NA TRBV15 CATSRGERGRDTEAFF TGTGCCACCAGCAGAGGTGAGAGAGGGAGGGACACTGAAGCTTTCTTT
18 TRBD2 TRBJ2-3 NA TRBV10-1 CASSESLSSGALTDTQYF TGCGCCAGCAGTGAGTCTTTGTCTAGCGGGGCCCTCACAGATACGCAGTATTTT
13 NA TRBJ1-5 NA TRBV6-5 CASSTDSNQPQHF TGTGCCAGCAGTACGGATAGCAATCAGCCCCAGCATTTT
16 NA TRBJ2-6 NA TRBV13 CASSPKWRSGANVLTF TGTGCCAGCAGCCCGAAGTGGCGCTCTGGGGCCAACGTCCTGACTTTC
14 NA TRBJ2-3 NA TRBV7-2 CASKLDYLTDTQYF TGTGCCAGCAAGCTTGACTACCTCACAGATACGCAGTATTTT
14 NA TRBJ1-5 few TRBV2 CASSPEVWDQPQHF TGTGCCAGCAGCCCCGAGGTGTGGGATCAGCCCCAGCATTTT
14 NA TRBJ1-1 NA TRBV9 CASSVEEGRTEAFF TGTGCCAGCAGCGTAGAGGAGGGTAGGACTGAAGCTTTCTTT
14 NA TRBJ2-1 NA TRBV2 CASSATDLYNEQFF TGTGCCAGCAGCGCGACCGACCTTTACAATGAGCAGTTCTTC
15 NA TRBJ1-2 NA TRBV6-5 CASSSPDRVWYGYTF TGTGCCAGCAGTTCCCCGGACAGAGTATGGTATGGCTACACCTTC
13 TRBD1 TRBJ1-6 NA TRBV6-1 CASRGQLSSPLHF TGTGCCAGCAGGGGACAGCTTAGTTCACCCCTCCACTTT
17 NA TRBJ1-1 NA TRBV11-3 CASSRLGRGFIGTEAFF TGTGCCAGCAGCCGTTTAGGCAGGGGCTTTATTGGTACTGAAGCTTTCTTT
11 NA TRBJ1-2 NA TRBV28 CASSLELGYTF TGTGCCAGCAGTTTAGAGCTTGGCTACACCTTC
13 NA TRBJ1-1 NA TRBV6-5 CASSYQESTEAFF TGTGCCAGCAGTTACCAGGAGAGCACTGAAGCTTTCTTT
17 TRBD1 TRBJ1-3 few TRBV19 CASSIRPGQGAGNTIYF TGTGCCAGTAGTATCCGACCGGGACAGGGGGCTGGAAACACCATATATTTT
14 NA TRBJ1-1 NA TRBV19 CASSRDSRGTEAFF TGTGCCAGTAGTAGAGACAGCCGAGGGACTGAAGCTTTCTTT
15 NA TRBJ2-3 NA TRBV5-1 CASSFRPGDTDTQYF TGCGCCAGCAGCTTCCGTCCCGGGGACACAGATACGCAGTATTTT
16 NA TRBJ1-2 NA TRBV4-1 CASSQVIGTKRDGYTF TGCGCCAGCAGCCAAGTTATCGGGACAAAAAGAGATGGCTACACCTTC
14 TRBD1 TRBJ2-1 NA TRBV2 CASSADRGANEQFF TGTGCCAGCAGCGCGGACAGGGGCGCAAATGAGCAGTTCTTC
14 NA TRBJ1-5 NA TRBV29-1 CSVTKGVGNQPQHF TGCAGCGTCACGAAAGGGGTCGGGAATCAGCCCCAGCATTTT
15 TRBD2 TRBJ2-1 NA TRBV2 CASSKTSGGVFEQFF TGTGCCAGCAGTAAGACTAGCGGGGGGGTCTTTGAGCAGTTCTTC
14 NA TRBJ1-5 NA TRBV7-8 CASSLSHSNQPQHF TGTGCCAGCAGCTTATCGCACAGCAATCAGCCCCAGCATTTT
16 TRBD1 TRBJ2-7 NA TRBV7-2 CASSSTGKSFTYEQYF TGTGCCAGCAGCTCGACAGGGAAGAGTTTTACCTACGAGCAGTACTTC
12 NA TRBJ2-7 NA TRBV5-5 CASSSEGYEQYF TGTGCCAGCAGCTCAGAGGGGTACGAGCAGTACTTC
14 TRBD1 TRBJ1-1 NA TRBV4-3 CASSQRQGRTEAFF TGCGCCAGCAGCCAAAGACAGGGAAGGACTGAAGCTTTCTTT
15 NA TRBJ2-1 NA TRBV5-1 CASSWTTPLNNEQFF TGCGCCAGCAGCTGGACGACCCCCCTAAACAATGAGCAGTTCTTC
13 NA TRBJ1-1 NA TRBV6-6 CASIRTANTEAFF TGTGCCAGCATTAGGACCGCGAACACTGAAGCTTTCTTT
13 NA TRBJ1-2 few TRBV7-2 CASSVGINYGYTF TGTGCCAGCAGCGTCGGGATAAACTATGGCTACACCTTC
15 NA TRBJ2-6 NA TRBV2 CAREVDDSGANVLTF TGTGCCAGAGAGGTCGACGATTCTGGGGCCAACGTCCTGACTTTC
14 NA TRBJ1-1 NA TRBV6-5 CASSGQSLNTEAFF TGTGCCAGCAGTGGACAGAGTTTGAACACTGAAGCTTTCTTT
12 NA TRBJ2-7 NA TRBV6-5 CASSTQGYEQYF TGTGCCAGCAGTACACAGGGCTACGAGCAGTACTTC
17 TRBD1 TRBJ1-1 NA TRBV28 CASSLFDPGTVNTEAFF TGTGCCAGCAGTTTGTTCGACCCCGGGACAGTAAACACTGAAGCTTTCTTT
14 TRBD1 TRBJ2-7 NA TRBV6-1 CATKPRDRAYEQYF TGTGCCACAAAGCCCCGGGACAGGGCGTACGAGCAGTACTTC
14 TRBD1 TRBJ1-2 NA TRBV6-5 CASSYSQGAYGYTF TGTGCCAGCAGTTACTCACAGGGGGCCTATGGCTACACCTTC
12 TRBD1 TRBJ1-2 NA TRBV2 CATGTANYGYTF TGTGCCACCGGGACAGCTAACTATGGCTACACCTTC
16 NA TRBJ1-1 NA TRBV4-3 CASSQGAGPENTEAFF TGCGCCAGCAGCCAGGGAGCGGGCCCGGAGAACACTGAAGCTTTCTTT
10 NA TRBJ2-7 few TRBV6-4 CASSGHEQYF TGTGCCAGCAGTGGGCACGAGCAGTACTTC
18 TRBD1 TRBJ1-4 NA TRBV10-3 CAISESPPGQEVNEKLFF TGTGCCATCAGTGAGTCGCCGCCCGGACAGGAAGTCAATGAAAAACTGTTTTTT
15 NA TRBJ2-1 NA TRBV5-6 CASSFQGPNSYEQFF TGTGCCAGCAGCTTTCAGGGGCCTAACTCGTATGAGCAGTTCTTC
15 NA TRBJ1-3 NA TRBV18 CASSPGVLSGNTIYF TGTGCCAGCTCACCGGGGGTGCTCTCTGGAAACACCATATATTTT
13 NA TRBJ1-5 NA TRBV6-1 CASSEADRQPQHF TGTGCCAGCAGTGAAGCTGATCGTCAGCCCCAGCATTTT
18 TRBD2 TRBJ2-3 NA TRBV4-3 CASSQDPTSGTSTDTQYF TGCGCCAGCAGCCAAGATCCCACTAGCGGGACTAGCACAGATACGCAGTATTTT
14 NA TRBJ2-2 NA TRBV27 CASSLVSGTGELFF TGTGCCAGCAGTTTAGTCTCCGGGACCGGGGAGCTGTTTTTT
15 NA TRBJ2-1 few TRBV6-5 CASTIRASSYNEQFF TGTGCCAGCACCATACGGGCGAGCTCCTACAATGAGCAGTTCTTC
15 NA TRBJ1-5 NA TRBV19 CASSLDGLQYQPQHF TGTGCCAGTAGTTTGGACGGACTGCAATATCAGCCCCAGCATTTT
16 NA TRBJ1-1 NA TRBV9 CASSFTAGTMNTEAFF TGTGCCAGCAGCTTTACAGCCGGGACAATGAACACTGAAGCTTTCTTT
14 NA TRBJ1-6 NA TRBV30 CAWRAPRGASPLHF TGTGCCTGGAGGGCACCCCGTGGGGCATCACCCCTCCACTTT
15 TRBD1 TRBJ2-3 NA TRBV9 CASSPWTGDTDTQYF TGTGCCAGCAGCCCTTGGACAGGGGACACAGATACGCAGTATTTT
14 TRBD1 TRBJ1-6 NA TRBV6-5 CASSYGTADSPLHF TGTGCCAGCAGTTACGGGACAGCAGATTCACCCCTCCACTTT
17 NA TRBJ1-4 NA TRBV4-1 CASSQDGLGHERGKLFF TGCGCCAGCAGCCAAGATGGTCTGGGACACGAAAGGGGAAAACTGTTTTTT
15 NA TRBJ1-5 NA TRBV28 CASSSVAIGGQPQHF TGTGCCAGCAGTTCGGTCGCCATAGGGGGTCAGCCCCAGCATTTT
13 NA TRBJ2-3 NA TRBV7-2 CASSPTYTDTQYF TGTGCCAGCAGCCCGACGTACACAGATACGCAGTATTTT
15 TRBD2 TRBJ2-1 NA TRBV30 CAWSGLAGGANEQFF TGTGCCTGGAGCGGACTAGCGGGGGGGGCAAATGAGCAGTTCTTC